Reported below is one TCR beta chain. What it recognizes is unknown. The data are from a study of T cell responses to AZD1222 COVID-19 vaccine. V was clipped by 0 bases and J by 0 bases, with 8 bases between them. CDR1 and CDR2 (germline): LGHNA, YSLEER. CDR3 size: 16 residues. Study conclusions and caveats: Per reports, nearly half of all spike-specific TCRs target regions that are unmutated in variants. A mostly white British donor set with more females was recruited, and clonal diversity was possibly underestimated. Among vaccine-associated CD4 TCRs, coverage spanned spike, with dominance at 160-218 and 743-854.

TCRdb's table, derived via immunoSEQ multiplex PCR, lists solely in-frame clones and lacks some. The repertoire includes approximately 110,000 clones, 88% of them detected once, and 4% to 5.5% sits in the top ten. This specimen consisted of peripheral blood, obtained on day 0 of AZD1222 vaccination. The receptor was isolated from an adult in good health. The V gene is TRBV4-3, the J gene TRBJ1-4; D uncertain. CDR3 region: CASSQDVGATNEKLFF. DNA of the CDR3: TGCGCCAGCAGCCAAGATGTGGGCGCAACTAATGAAAAACTGTTTTTT.